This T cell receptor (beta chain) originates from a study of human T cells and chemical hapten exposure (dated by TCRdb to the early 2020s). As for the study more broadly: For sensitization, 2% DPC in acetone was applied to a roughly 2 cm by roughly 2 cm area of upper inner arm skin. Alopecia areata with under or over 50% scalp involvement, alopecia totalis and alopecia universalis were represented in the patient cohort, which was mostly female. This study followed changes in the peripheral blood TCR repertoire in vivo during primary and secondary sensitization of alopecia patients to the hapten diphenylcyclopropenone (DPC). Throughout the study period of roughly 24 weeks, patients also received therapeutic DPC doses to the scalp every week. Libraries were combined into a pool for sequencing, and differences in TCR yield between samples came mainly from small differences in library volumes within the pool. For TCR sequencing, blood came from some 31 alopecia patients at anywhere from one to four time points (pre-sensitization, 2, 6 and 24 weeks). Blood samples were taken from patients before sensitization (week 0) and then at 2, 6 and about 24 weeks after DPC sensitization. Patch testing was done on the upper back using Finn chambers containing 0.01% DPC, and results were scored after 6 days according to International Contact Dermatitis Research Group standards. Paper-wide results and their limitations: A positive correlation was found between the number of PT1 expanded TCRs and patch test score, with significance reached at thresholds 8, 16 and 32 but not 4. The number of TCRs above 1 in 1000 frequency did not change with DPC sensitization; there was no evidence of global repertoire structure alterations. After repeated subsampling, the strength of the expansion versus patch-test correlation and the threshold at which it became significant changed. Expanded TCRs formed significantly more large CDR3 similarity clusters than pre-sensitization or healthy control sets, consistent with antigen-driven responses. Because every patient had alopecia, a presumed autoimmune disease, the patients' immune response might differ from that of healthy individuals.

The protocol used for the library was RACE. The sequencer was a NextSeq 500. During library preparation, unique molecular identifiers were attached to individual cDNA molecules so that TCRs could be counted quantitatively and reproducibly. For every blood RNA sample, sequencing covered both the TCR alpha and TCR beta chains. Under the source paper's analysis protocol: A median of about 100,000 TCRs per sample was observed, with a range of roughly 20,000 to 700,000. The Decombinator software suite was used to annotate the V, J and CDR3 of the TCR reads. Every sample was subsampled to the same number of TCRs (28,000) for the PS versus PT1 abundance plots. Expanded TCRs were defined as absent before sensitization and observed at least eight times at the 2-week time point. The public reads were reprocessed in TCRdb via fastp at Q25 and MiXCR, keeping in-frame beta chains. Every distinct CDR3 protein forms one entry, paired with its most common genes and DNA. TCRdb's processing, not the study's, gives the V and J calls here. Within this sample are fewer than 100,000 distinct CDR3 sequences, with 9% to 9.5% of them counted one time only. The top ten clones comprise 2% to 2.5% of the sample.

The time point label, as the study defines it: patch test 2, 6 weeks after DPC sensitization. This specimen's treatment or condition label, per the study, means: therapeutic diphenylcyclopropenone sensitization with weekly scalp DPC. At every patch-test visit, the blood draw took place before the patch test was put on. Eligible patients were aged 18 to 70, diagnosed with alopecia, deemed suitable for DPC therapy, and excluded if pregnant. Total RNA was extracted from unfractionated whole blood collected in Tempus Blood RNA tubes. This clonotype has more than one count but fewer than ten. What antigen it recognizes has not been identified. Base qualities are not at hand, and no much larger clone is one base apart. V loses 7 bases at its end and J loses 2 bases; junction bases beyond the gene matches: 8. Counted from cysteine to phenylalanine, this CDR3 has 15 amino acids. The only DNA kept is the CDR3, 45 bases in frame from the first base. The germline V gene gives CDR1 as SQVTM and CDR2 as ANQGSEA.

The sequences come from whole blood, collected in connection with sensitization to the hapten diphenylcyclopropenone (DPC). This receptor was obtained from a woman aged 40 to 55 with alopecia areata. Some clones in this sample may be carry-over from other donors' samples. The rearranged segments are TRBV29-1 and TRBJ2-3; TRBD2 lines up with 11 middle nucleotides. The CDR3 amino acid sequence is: CSGSLAGGATDTQYF. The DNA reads TGCAGCGGAAGCCTAGCGGGAGGCGCCACAGATACGCAGTATTTT.